These 14 T cell receptor beta chains share one sample of origin, sequenced in a study of blood T cell repertoires in COVID-19. Generated by immunoSEQ multiplex PCR, the TCRdb table keeps only in-frame clones and is missing some. The sample includes roughly 360,000 clones, roughly 80% of them seen just once. The specimen was PBMCs or T cells enriched from blood (not recorded which). The source of these receptors is a woman between 50 and 59 years old who had recovered from COVID-19.

The chain combines TRBV9 with TRBJ1-4; possibly TRBD1 for D (6 bases). Trimming left V 0 bases short and J 2 bases short, with 11 bases between. This CDR3 spans 16 amino acids. Per the germline V gene, CDR1 is SGDLS and CDR2 is YYNGEE. Here the CDR3 DNA reads TGTGCCAGCAGCGTAGCGGCGAGGGGGACTAATGAAAAACTGTTTTTT. Translation gives CASSVAARGTNEKLFF.

The chain combines TRBV6-2 or TRBV6-3 with TRBJ1-1, with D perhaps TRBD1 (5 bases). Germline V gives CDR1 MNHEY, CDR2 SVGEGT. Trimming left V 6 bases short and J 0 bases short, with 11 bases between. The CDR3 contains 14 residues. CDR3 DNA: TGTGCCAGCAGCTGGACACTCATGAACACTGAAGCTTTCTTT. Amino acids: CASSWTLMNTEAFF.

The rearrangement uses TRBV5-1 and TRBJ2-7; 8 nucleotides align to TRBD1. The CDR3 spans 15 residues. V was clipped by 1 base and J by 3 bases; unmatched bases: 6. Germline CDR1 SGHRS, CDR2 YFSETQ. This CDR3 reads CASSLQGAGGYEQYF. The CDR3 nucleotides read TGCGCCAGCAGCTTGCAGGGGGCTGGAGGCTACGAGCAGTACTTC.

The chain is built from TRBV2 and TRBJ2-1; TRBD2 aligns across 9 bases. Per the germline V gene, CDR1 is SNHLY and CDR2 is FYNNEI. V trimming: 3 bases; J trimming: 8 bases; junction bases outside the gene matches: 5. CDR3 size: 14 residues. CDR3: CASSETSGWDEQFF. The DNA of the CDR3 is TGTGCCAGCAGTGAGACTAGCGGATGGGATGAGCAGTTCTTC.

The chain combines TRBV4-1 with TRBJ1-6, with D maybe TRBD1 (6 bases). Germline V gene sequence: CDR1 MGHRA, CDR2 YSYEKL. Deletions cut 2 bases from V and 13 bases from J, with 9 bases between. This CDR3 is built from 12 residues. CDR3 DNA: TGCGCCAGCAGCCAACCCAGGGGCCCCCTCCACTTT. It specifies CASSQPRGPLHF.

V is TRBV5-5 and J is TRBJ2-7, with D uncertain. CDR3 size: 13 residues. Germline CDR1 reads SGHKS; CDR2 reads YYEKEE (reference sequence). V lost 0 bases and J lost 4, with 8 bases in between. The CDR3 spells CASSLEFGYEQYF. CDR3 bases: TGTGCCAGCAGCTTGGAGTTCGGGTACGAGCAGTACTTC.

The CDR3 nucleotides read TGTGCCAGCAGCTTAACCGGGACAGGGACAGATACGCAGTATTTT. Protein sequence: CASSLTGTGTDTQYF. The rearrangement uses TRBV11-2 and TRBJ2-3; 9 bases agree with TRBD1. The J segment lost 3 bases and the V segment lost 2 bases, leaving 3 bases of the junction unmatched. The CDR3 length is 15 residues. From germline, CDR1 is SGHAT and CDR2 FQNNGV.

This clone was found once. The chain joins TRBV9 to TRBJ2-5; 9 nucleotides align to TRBD2. V was pared by 0 bases and J by 7 bases, with 7 bases of the junction left unmatched. The CDR3 covers 15 residues. CDR1 and CDR2 (germline): SGDLS, YYNGEE. CDR3 DNA: TGTGCCAGCAGCGTAGCGACTAGCGGTCGGGGGACCCAGTACTTC. Translation gives CASSVATSGRGTQYF.

This clone was detected a few times. V usage is TRBV2 and J usage is TRBJ1-4, with D tentatively TRBD1 (5 bases). The germline V and J ends were trimmed by 2 bases and 8 bases, with 30 bases remaining between them. Germline loops: CDR1 SNHLY, CDR2 FYNNEI. CDR3 length: 20 residues. The CDR3 DNA reads TGTGCCAGCAGTGAAACAGACCTCCTTGGGGCTGCTAATAGGGGAGAAAAACTGTTTTTT. As protein: CASSETDLLGAANRGEKLFF.

This chain links TRBV7-6 with TRBJ1-2, with 8 bases lining up with TRBD1. The CDR3 spans 13 residues. The V gene's germline CDR1 is SGHVS and CDR2 FNYEAQ. J gave up 6 bases and V 5 bases, and 5 bases lay outside the gene matches. For the CDR3, the DNA is TGTGCCAGCAGCGGAGGACAGGGCCATGGCTACACCTTC. Translated: CASSGGQGHGYTF.

The rearrangement links TRBV6-5 to TRBJ2-5; D unclear. This CDR3 has 15 amino acids. Germline values: CDR1 MNHEY, CDR2 SVGAGI. V was shortened by 2 bases and J by 5 bases, with 15 bases between the two germline ends. CDR3 nucleotides: TGTGCCAGCAGTTACACCCGGGTTCATTGGGAGACCCAGTACTTC. It codes for CASSYTRVHWETQYF.

The rearrangement uses TRBV21-1 and TRBJ2-1; TRBD1, the D gene given by the table, was not confirmed from the DNA. TRBV21-1 is a pseudogene locus. The CDR3 contains 17 residues. CDR3 sequence reads: CASSKLGSDRGLPEQFF. DNA for the CDR3: TGTGCCAGCAGCAAATTGGGGTCGGACAGGGGTCTCCCTGAGCAGTTCTTC.

The rearrangement uses TRBV27 and TRBJ1-1, with D possibly being TRBD1 (5 bases). Germline values: CDR1 MNHEY, CDR2 SMNVEV (reference sequence). Trimming left V 4 bases short and J 0 bases short, with 12 bases between. The CDR3 has 15 amino acids. The DNA of the CDR3 is TGTGCCAGCAGTTCCTCCGCAGGGATGAACACTGAAGCTTTCTTT. The encoded protein is CASSSSAGMNTEAFF.

The chain joins TRBV5-6 to TRBJ1-1; a possible D gene is TRBD1 (6 bases). This CDR3 is 14 amino acids long. Looked up from germline, CDR1 is SGHDT and CDR2 is YYEEEE. V was shortened by 4 bases and J by 0 bases, with 10 bases between the two germline ends. The CDR3 spells CASSQQGMNTEAFF. The CDR3 coding sequence is TGTGCCAGCAGCCAACAGGGAATGAACACTGAAGCTTTCTTT.